This T cell receptor beta chain comes out of a study of CD8+CD57+ T cells in acquired aplastic anemia (dated by TCRdb to between 2018 and 2020). Looking at the study overall: On average, sorted CD4+ and CD8+ cells yielded 3.2 ug of extracted DNA, with a range of about 0.17 to 27.4 ug. CD8+CD57+ expansion was defined as a frequency above the mean frequency observed in healthy subjects.

CDR1 and CDR2 are read off the germline V gene (reference sequence) as DFQATT and SNEGSKA. V is pared back by 0 bases and J by 5 bases, with 13 bases lying between the germline termini. The CDR3 numbers 14 residues from cysteine through phenylalanine. The read is trimmed to its CDR3 DNA, 42 bases read in frame from base 1. Notes on this clonotype: No cognate antigen has been identified for it. The sample holds no much larger clone one base away, and base qualities are not on file.

TCR beta VDJ combination and CDR3 sequence profiling used genomic DNA as the template. An Illumina HiSeq 2000 was the platform used for TCR repertoire sequencing. The paper's processing steps were these. Repertoires were assessed using TRBV/TRBJ rearrangement plots, CDR3 size and DJ length profiles, and Simpson's diversity index. Whichever DNA sequence was most abundant in the deep sequencing data was defined as the immunodominant clone. CDR3 amino acid sequences were screened for sharing across subjects and were compared with published repertoires and the VDJdb database. TCRdb reanalyzed the raw reads on its own, using fastp at Q25 for trimming and MiXCR for clone calling, and kept in-frame beta chains. Here each entry gathers all rows of one CDR3 protein and keeps the most common genes and DNA. The V and J calls follow TCRdb's processing rather than the paper's. The sample data list roughly 100,000 distinct CDR3 sequences, and approximately 73% of these were observed just once. In total, the top ten clones hold 50% to 70% of the sample.

Patients chosen for sequencing had shown expansion of CD8+CD57+ cells by flow cytometry. All patients had severe acquired aplastic anemia diagnosed by International Study of Aplastic Anemia and Agranulocytosis and Camitta criteria. No patient had received any therapy when blood was sampled. In the study, sorted CD4+ and CD8+ blood T cells from patients with severe aplastic anemia and from healthy subjects underwent deep sequencing of TCR repertoires. Patients were enrolled under clinicaltrials.gov protocols 00001620, 01623167, 00001397, 00071045, 00081523 and 00961064 in the USA. Ficoll-Paque density gradient centrifugation was used to isolate peripheral blood mononuclear cells. Before DNA was extracted, CD4+ and CD8+ T cells were sorted using either FACS or magnetic beads. Broad study findings and their caveats: Although some 28 CD8+ CDR3 sequences were shared by patients and controls, these sequences appeared highly expressed in patients and within the immunodominant clones of patients. CD8+ Simpson's diversity did not differ significantly between patients and healthy controls (P=0.060).

Sequencing was carried out using sorted CD4+, CD8+, or CD8+CD57+ T cells (not recorded which) from PBMCs. The origin of this receptor is a human donor with aplastic anemia. The V gene is TRBV20-1 and the J gene is TRBJ1-2; there is no confident call for the D gene. In nucleotide form, the sequence is TGCAGTGCTAGAGAGATTGGTCAAGGGTATGGCTACACCTTC. The encoded protein is CSAREIGQGYGYTF.